Presented here are 9 T cell receptor beta chains from one specimen sequenced in a study of graft-versus-host responses after intestinal transplantation. Graft tissue processing released intraepithelial and lamina propria lymphocytes. Generated by immunoSEQ multiplex PCR, the TCRdb table keeps only in-frame clones and is missing some. The table lists roughly 15,000 clones, 60% to 85% of them singletons. Sequencing used ileum tissue, obtained around 69 weeks after intestinal transplant. The origin of the receptors is a human patient who received an intestinal transplant, so some T cells may come from the graft donor.

This clone has a single count. The rearrangement uses TRBV28 and TRBJ2-5; D is unclear. The closer fit of TRBJ2-7 to the DNA end suggests the J call may be wrong. The CDR3 is made up of 13 amino acids. Germline V gives CDR1 MDHEN, CDR2 SYDVKM. CDR3 DNA sequence: TGTGCCAGCAGTTTAGTCCCATCCTACGAGCAGTACTTC. As protein: CASSLVPSYEQYF.

The genes are TRBV28 and TRBJ2-2; D is unclear. V dropped 5 bases and J dropped 3 bases, with 13 bases sitting between them. This CDR3 is 15 amino acids long. Germline V gene data show CDR1 as MDHEN and CDR2 as SYDVKM. The CDR3 nucleotides read TGTGCCAGCAGTCGAATCAAGGCCTACACCGGGGAGCTGTTTTTT. Translation: CASSRIKAYTGELFF.

Concerning this clone itself: The germline gene is not matched at one end of the junction; a read error may be the cause. CDR3 coding DNA: TGTGCTAGTGTTGGCAGGGCAACTATTGAAAAACTGTTTTTT. Amino acid sequence: CASVGRATIEKLFF. The chain recombines TRBV12-5 with TRBJ1-4; tentatively, D is TRBD1 (5 bases). The CDR3 spans 14 residues. Per the germline V gene, CDR1 is LGHNT and CDR2 is FRNRAP.

This clone occurred a few times. The gene calls are TRBV29-1 and TRBJ2-3; D gene unclear. CDR3 length: 10 amino acids. Germline V CDR1 and CDR2: SQVTM, ANQGSEA. Trimming took off 3 bases at V and 2 bases at J, with 0 bases between the two ends. CDR3 coding DNA: TGCAGCGTTGACACAGATACGCAGTATTTT. This codes for CSVDTDTQYF.

The chain recombines TRBV6-6 with TRBJ1-5; D is possibly TRBD1 (6 bases). Trimming removed 0 bases at V and 5 bases at J, with 8 bases between. The CDR3 extends over 14 amino acids. The germline V gene encodes CDR1 MNHNY and CDR2 SVGAGI (reference sequence). In DNA form, the CDR3 reads TGTGCCAGCAGTTACTCAGGGGGATATCAGCCCCAGCATTTT. Amino acids: CASSYSGGYQPQHF.

To note about this clone: Distinct nucleotide sequences in the sample also encode this CDR3. The chain recombines TRBV5-1 with TRBJ2-7; the match to TRBD1 covers 10 bases. In germline, CDR1 is SGHRS, CDR2 YFSETQ. The V segment lost 1 base and the J segment 5 bases; nucleotides outside the gene matches: 6. The CDR3 spans 15 residues. The CDR3 coding sequence is TGCGCCAGCAGCTTGTACCGGGACAGGGGTCACGAGCAGTACTTC. It translates to CASSLYRDRGHEQYF.

J is TRBJ1-3 and V is TRBV19; D is undetermined. V was shortened by 4 bases and J by 0 bases, with 25 bases between the two germline ends. The CDR3 runs 20 residues. Germline V gene data show CDR1 as LNHDA and CDR2 as SQIVND (reference sequence). The CDR3 protein is CASSTPPCRAGNFSGNTIYF. Written as DNA, the CDR3 is TGTGCCAGTAGTACCCCTCCCTGTAGGGCAGGAAATTTCTCTGGAAACACCATATATTTT.

The chain uses TRBV9 and TRBJ1-2; tentatively, D is TRBD1 (5 bases). The germline gives CDR1 SGDLS, CDR2 YYNGEE. The CDR3 has 15 amino acids. V lost 0 bases, J lost 5 bases, and 14 bases lay in between. DNA of the CDR3: TGTGCCAGCAGCGTAGCTAAGGGGACCCCTTATGGCTACACCTTC. This sequence encodes CASSVAKGTPYGYTF.

The rearrangement joins TRBV19 to TRBJ1-1; D gene uncertain. CDR3 length equals 14 residues. Per the germline V gene, CDR1 is LNHDA and CDR2 is SQIVND (reference sequence). V was shortened by 0 bases and J by 0 bases, with 5 bases between the two germline ends. The CDR3 here is CASSIDSLNTEAFF. CDR3 nucleotides: TGTGCCAGTAGTATAGACAGTCTGAACACTGAAGCTTTCTTT.